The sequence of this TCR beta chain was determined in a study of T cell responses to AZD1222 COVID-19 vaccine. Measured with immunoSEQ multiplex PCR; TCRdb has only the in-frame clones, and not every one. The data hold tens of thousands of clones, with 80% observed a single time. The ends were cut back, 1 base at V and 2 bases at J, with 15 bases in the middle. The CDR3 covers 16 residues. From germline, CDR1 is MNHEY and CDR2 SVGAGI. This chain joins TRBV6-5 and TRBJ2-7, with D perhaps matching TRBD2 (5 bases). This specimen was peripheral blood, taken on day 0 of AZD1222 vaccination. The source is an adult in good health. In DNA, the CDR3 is TGTGCCAGCAGTTACTTTTTGTACGGGAAACCCTACGAGCAGTACTTC. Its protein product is CASSYFLYGKPYEQYF.